The 19 T cell receptor beta chains below all came from one sample that was sequenced in a study of control samples from healthy donors and cancer patients. Assay used: immunoSEQ multiplex PCR; TCRdb lists only in-frame clones, some missing. Of under 75,000 clones in the sample, 75% to 95% were seen once. The sequencing sample was made of PBMCs. Source of these receptors: a woman aged 45-65 years with colorectal cancer.

J is TRBJ1-5 and V is TRBV10-2; the D gene is possibly TRBD1 (6 bases). V gave up 5 bases and J gave up 3 bases, with 8 bases separating them. There are 13 residues in the CDR3. CDR1 is WSHSY, CDR2 SAAADI, per germline. Written as DNA, the CDR3 is TGCGCCAGCAGTCAGGGGAACAATCAGCCCCAGCATTTT. It encodes CASSQGNNQPQHF.

V usage is TRBV19 and J usage is TRBJ1-1; possible D gene TRBD1, 6 bases. The V end lost 3 bases, the J end lost 0 bases, and 8 bases lay between the germline ends. Germline CDR1 LNHDA, CDR2 SQIVND (reference sequence). The CDR3 is 14 amino acids. The CDR3, as DNA: TGTGCCAGTAGTATGGGGGGGCTGAACACTGAAGCTTTCTTT. Its translation is CASSMGGLNTEAFF.

Comment on this clone: The germline gene is not matched at one end of the junction; a read error may be the cause. This chain uses TRBV7-7 with TRBJ2-5; tentative D call: TRBD2 (7 bases). This CDR3 is built from 15 residues. CDR1 SSHAT and CDR2 FNYEAQ come from the germline V gene (reference sequence). The CDR3 DNA reads TGTGCTAGCAGCTTAGTGGGGGGGCCCGGAGAGACCCAGTACTTC. The encoded protein is CASSLVGGPGETQYF.

CDR3 sequence: CASSLFRTTNYNEQFF. Written as DNA, the CDR3 is TGTGCCAGCAGCTTATTTCGCACGACGAACTACAATGAGCAGTTCTTC. This chain links TRBV7-3 with TRBJ2-1, with D hard to call. In germline, CDR1 is SGHTA, CDR2 FQGTGA. The CDR3 contains 16 residues. Trimming pared 2 bases from V and 3 bases from J, leaving 14 bases between. The full variable domain, its missing parts supplied by reference TRBV7-3 and TRBJ2-1, is GAGVSQTPSNKVTEKGKYVELRCDPISGHTALYWYRQSLGQGPEFLIYFQGTGAADDSGLPNDRFFAVRPEGSVSTLKIQRTERGDSAVYLCASSLFRTTNYNEQFFGPGTRLTVL.

The chain is built from TRBV12-3 or TRBV12-4 and TRBJ1-2; TRBD1 is a possible D gene (5 bases). The CDR3 is 13 residues long. Deletions cut 6 bases from V and 8 bases from J, with 16 bases between. CDR3 in amino acids: CASSPDSWSGYTF. The CDR3 region has the DNA TGTGCCAGCAGCCCCGACAGTTGGTCGGGCTACACCTTC.

V gene TRBV28 combines with J gene TRBJ2-7, with TRBD1 matching over 7 bases. V lost 8 bases, J lost 6 bases, and 10 bases stayed unmatched. CDR3 length: 13 amino acids. Germline assignment: CDR1 MDHEN and CDR2 SYDVKM. DNA for the CDR3: TGTGCCAGCCGGGCAGGGGGTGTTGGCGAGCAGTACTTC. It is translated as CASRAGGVGEQYF.

The chain carries TRBV11-2 and TRBJ2-5; the D is unclear. The CDR3 runs 13 residues. Trimming stripped 5 bases from V and 1 base from J, with 8 bases between. CDR1 and CDR2 (germline): SGHAT, FQNNGV. In DNA form, the CDR3 reads TGTGCCAGCAGCCGGATACTCCAAGAGACCCAGTACTTC. This encodes CASSRILQETQYF.

The chain combines TRBV19 with TRBJ1-2, with D perhaps matching TRBD1 (5 bases). CDR1 is LNHDA and CDR2 is SQIVND in the germline V gene (reference sequence). The CDR3 consists of 15 residues. V lost 5 bases and J 4 bases, leaving 17 bases between the germline ends. The CDR3 protein is CASSSTGRATYGYTF. For the CDR3, the DNA is TGTGCCAGTAGTTCCACGGGACGGGCAACCTATGGCTACACCTTC.

CDR3 DNA sequence: TGTGCCAGCAGCTTGGCCCCGGGACAGGGGTACGGTGGCTACACCTTC. Translation: CASSLAPGQGYGGYTF. The chain carries TRBV5-5 and TRBJ1-2, with 10 bases that match TRBD1. The CDR3 loop spans 16 amino acids. The trim removed 0 bases at V and 7 bases at J, leaving 9 bases unmatched. CDR1 is SGHKS and CDR2 is YYEKEE in the germline V gene (reference sequence).

This chain joins TRBV11-2 and TRBJ1-4, with D perhaps TRBD1 (5 bases). This CDR3 has 14 amino acids. V lost 0 bases, J lost 8 bases, and 10 bases lay in between. Germline values: CDR1 SGHAT, CDR2 FQNNGV. The CDR3 sequence is CASSLDVGVEKLFF. In DNA, the CDR3 is TGTGCCAGCAGCTTAGATGTAGGGGTGGAAAAACTGTTTTTT.

CDR3 sequence (DNA): TGTGCCAGCAGCCAACGAACCGGGACAGGGCTATCTGATACGCAGTATTTT. Amino acids: CASSQRTGTGLSDTQYF. This chain uses TRBV3-1 (or the pseudogene TRBV3-2) with TRBJ2-3; 9 nucleotides line up with TRBD1. V shed 2 bases and J 6 bases; nucleotides not matched to a gene: 12. The CDR3 length is 17 residues. The germline V gene encodes CDR1 LGHDT and CDR2 YNNKEL (reference sequence).

In its sample, this clone was seen once. Other DNA sequences from this sample encode an identical CDR3 as well. The gene calls are TRBV11-3 and TRBJ2-3, with 7 bases matching TRBD2. Germline trimming cut 5 bases from V and 1 base from J; bases unmatched to any gene: 9. In germline, CDR1 is SGHNT, CDR2 YENEEA. This CDR3 is 16 amino acids long. The CDR3 spells CASSQRGSGGTDTQYF. The CDR3 DNA reads as TGTGCCAGCAGCCAGCGCGGGAGCGGTGGCACAGATACGCAGTATTTT.

This clone has just one count. The rearrangement joins TRBV28 to TRBJ1-2, with 10 nucleotides matching TRBD1. Germline V gene sequence: CDR1 MDHEN, CDR2 SYDVKM. With 5 bases clipped from V and 1 base from J, the junction kept 1 base outside the gene matches. The CDR3 is made up of 14 amino acids. The CDR3 region has the DNA TGTGCCAGCAGTGGGACAGGGGTTAACTATGGCTACACCTTC. Protein product: CASSGTGVNYGYTF.

This clone was detected once. This sequence joins TRBV27 and TRBJ2-7; 11 nucleotides align to TRBD1. This CDR3 region has 13 residues. V was pared by 9 bases and J by 2 bases, with 3 bases of the junction left unmatched. CDR1 is MNHEY and CDR2 is SMNVEV in the germline V gene (reference sequence). DNA of the CDR3: TGTGCCAGTAGGGGACAGGGGGCCTACGAGCAGTACTTC. Its translation is CASRGQGAYEQYF.

This clone has a single count. The gene calls are TRBV29-1 and TRBJ2-3, with 8 nucleotides matching TRBD2. This CDR3 spans 15 amino acids. V was pared by 6 bases and J by 4 bases, with 12 bases of the junction left unmatched. Germline CDR1 and CDR2: SQVTM and ANQGSEA. CDR3 coding DNA: TGCAGCGTCGCGGGGGGCGCCGGAGGCGCAGATACGCAGTATTTT. The encoded protein is CSVAGGAGGADTQYF.

The V gene is TRBV7-8, the J gene TRBJ1-5; 7 positions agree with TRBD1. This CDR3 contains 14 residues. Germline-derived CDR1 and CDR2 are SGHVS and FQNEAQ. Trimming took 1 base from V and 7 from J; bases not matched to a gene: 4. The CDR3 here is CASSLGDRDQPQHF. CDR3 in DNA: TGTGCCAGCAGCTTAGGTGACAGGGACCAGCCCCAGCATTTT.

The chain recombines TRBV5-6 with TRBJ1-2; D might be TRBD1 (5 bases). The CDR3 totals 14 residues. V lost 1 base and J 6 bases, leaving 13 bases between the germline ends. CDR1 SGHDT and CDR2 YYEEEE come from the germline V gene. CDR3 in amino acids: CASSLPGIGDGYTF. The DNA for the CDR3 is TGTGCCAGCAGCTTGCCGGGGATAGGGGATGGCTACACCTTC.

This clone appeared once. V and J are TRBV19 and TRBJ2-2, with 9 nucleotides matching TRBD1. This CDR3 has 17 amino acids. Germline values: CDR1 LNHDA, CDR2 SQIVND (reference sequence). Trimming removed 6 bases from V and 1 base from J; junction bases left unmatched: 9. CDR3 in DNA: TGTGCCAGTAGCCGGGACAGGGAACCCCTGAACACCGGGGAGCTGTTTTTT. Protein product: CASSRDREPLNTGELFF.

This chain uses TRBV29-1 with TRBJ2-3; D gene unclear. The V end lost 1 base, the J end lost 4 bases, and 15 bases lay between the germline ends. The CDR3 sequence is 15 residues long. The germline CDR1 and CDR2 sequences are SQVTM and ANQGSEA. The CDR3 bases are TGCAGCGTTGAAGCACGCCAGGATTCCCCAGATACGCAGTATTTT. Translated, it gives CSVEARQDSPDTQYF.